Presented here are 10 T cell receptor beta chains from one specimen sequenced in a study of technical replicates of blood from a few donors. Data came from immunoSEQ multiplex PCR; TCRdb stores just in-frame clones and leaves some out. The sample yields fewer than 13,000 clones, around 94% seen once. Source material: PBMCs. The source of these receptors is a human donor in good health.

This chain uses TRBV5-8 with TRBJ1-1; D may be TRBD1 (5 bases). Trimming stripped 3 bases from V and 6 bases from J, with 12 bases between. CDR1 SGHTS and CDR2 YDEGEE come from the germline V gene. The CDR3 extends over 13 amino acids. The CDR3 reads CASSSVGGAEAFF. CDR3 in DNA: TGTGCCAGCAGCTCGGTTGGGGGGGCTGAAGCTTTCTTT.

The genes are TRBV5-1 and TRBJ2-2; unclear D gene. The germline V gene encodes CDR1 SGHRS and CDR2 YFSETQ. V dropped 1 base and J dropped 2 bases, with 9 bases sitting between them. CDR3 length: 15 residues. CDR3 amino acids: CASSLTITNTGELFF. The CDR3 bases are TGCGCCAGCAGCTTGACCATCACTAACACCGGGGAGCTGTTTTTT.

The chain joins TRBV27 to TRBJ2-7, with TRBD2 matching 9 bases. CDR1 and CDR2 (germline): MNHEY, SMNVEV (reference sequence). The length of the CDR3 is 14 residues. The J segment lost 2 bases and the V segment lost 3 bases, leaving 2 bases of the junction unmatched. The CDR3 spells CASSLRGRAYEQYF. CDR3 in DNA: TGTGCCAGCAGTTTGCGCGGGAGGGCCTACGAGCAGTACTTC.

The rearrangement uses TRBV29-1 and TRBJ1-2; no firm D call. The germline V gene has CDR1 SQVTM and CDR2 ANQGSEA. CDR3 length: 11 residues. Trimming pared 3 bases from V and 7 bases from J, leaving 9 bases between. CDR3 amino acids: CSVDNRGGYTF. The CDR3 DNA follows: TGCAGCGTTGACAACCGCGGTGGCTACACCTTC.

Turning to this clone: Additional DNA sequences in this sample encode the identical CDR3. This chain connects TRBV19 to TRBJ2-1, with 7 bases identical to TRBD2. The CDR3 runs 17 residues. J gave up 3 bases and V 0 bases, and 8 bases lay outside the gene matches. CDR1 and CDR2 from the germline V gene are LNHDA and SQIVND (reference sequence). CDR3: CASSIDLASGSYNEQFF. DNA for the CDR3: TGTGCCAGTAGTATAGATCTGGCTAGCGGCAGCTACAATGAGCAGTTCTTC.

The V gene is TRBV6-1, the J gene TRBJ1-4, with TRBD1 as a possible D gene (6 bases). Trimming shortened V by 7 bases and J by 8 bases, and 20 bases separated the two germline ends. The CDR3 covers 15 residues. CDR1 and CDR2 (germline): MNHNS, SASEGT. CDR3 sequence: CASNLQGVGKEKLFF. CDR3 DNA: TGTGCCAGCAACCTACAGGGCGTCGGAAAGGAAAAACTGTTTTTT.

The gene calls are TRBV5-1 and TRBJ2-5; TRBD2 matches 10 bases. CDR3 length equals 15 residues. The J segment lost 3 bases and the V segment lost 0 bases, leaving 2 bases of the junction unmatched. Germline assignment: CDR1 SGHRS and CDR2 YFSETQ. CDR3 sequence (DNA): TGCGCCAGCAGCTTGGTTCTAGCGGGAGAAGAGACCCAGTACTTC. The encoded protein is CASSLVLAGEETQYF.

CDR3 loop: CASSASLRDSAWASGSTPYEQYF. CDR3 nucleotide sequence: TGTGCCAGCAGTGCCTCCCTCCGGGACAGCGCATGGGCTAGCGGGAGCACGCCCTACGAGCAGTACTTC. The chain joins TRBV6-4 to TRBJ2-7; 10 nucleotides line up with TRBD2. V was clipped by 4 bases and J by 2 bases; unmatched bases: 29. CDR3 length equals 23 residues. Germline V CDR1 and CDR2: MRHNA, SNTAGT.

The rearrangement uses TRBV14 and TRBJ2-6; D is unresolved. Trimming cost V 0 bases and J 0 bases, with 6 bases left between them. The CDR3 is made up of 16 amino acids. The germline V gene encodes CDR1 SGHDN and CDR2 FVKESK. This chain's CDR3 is CASSQDFFSGANVLTF. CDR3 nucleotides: TGTGCCAGCAGCCAAGATTTCTTCTCTGGGGCCAACGTCCTGACTTTC.

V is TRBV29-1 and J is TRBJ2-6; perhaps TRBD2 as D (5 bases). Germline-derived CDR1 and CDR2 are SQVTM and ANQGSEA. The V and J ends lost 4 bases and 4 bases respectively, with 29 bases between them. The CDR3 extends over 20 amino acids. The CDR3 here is CSVATEPSEGKVRGANVLTF. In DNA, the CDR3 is TGCAGCGTTGCAACCGAACCCAGTGAGGGTAAGGTGCGAGGGGCCAACGTCCTGACTTTC.